This T cell receptor (beta chain) stems from a study of shared clonotypes between healthy human individuals. Of note for this clone: Its antigen is currently unknown.

V shed 4 bases and J shed 2 bases, with 11 bases lying between them. Germline V lookup: CDR1 SGHKS, CDR2 YYEKEE (reference sequence). The CDR3 runs to 14 residues. Whole-study findings and limits: Sequencing depth was expected to affect clonotype sharing among donors.

Naive CD8 cells were CD45RO-negative, positively selected for CCR7, excluding terminally differentiated effector memory CD45RA+ cells. Assay used: immunoSEQ multiplex PCR; TCRdb lists only in-frame clones, some missing. Of around 1.9 million clones in the sample, just under 95% were seen once. The rearrangement links TRBV5-5 to TRBJ2-3; no clear D. The sequencing input was naive CD8+ T cells from PBMCs. This clonotype was sampled from a man between 18 and 35 years old in good health. Some clones in this sample may be carry-over from other donors' samples. The CDR3 coding sequence is TGTGCCAGCAGCACCGGACCCTACACAGATACGCAGTATTTT. It translates to CASSTGPYTDTQYF.